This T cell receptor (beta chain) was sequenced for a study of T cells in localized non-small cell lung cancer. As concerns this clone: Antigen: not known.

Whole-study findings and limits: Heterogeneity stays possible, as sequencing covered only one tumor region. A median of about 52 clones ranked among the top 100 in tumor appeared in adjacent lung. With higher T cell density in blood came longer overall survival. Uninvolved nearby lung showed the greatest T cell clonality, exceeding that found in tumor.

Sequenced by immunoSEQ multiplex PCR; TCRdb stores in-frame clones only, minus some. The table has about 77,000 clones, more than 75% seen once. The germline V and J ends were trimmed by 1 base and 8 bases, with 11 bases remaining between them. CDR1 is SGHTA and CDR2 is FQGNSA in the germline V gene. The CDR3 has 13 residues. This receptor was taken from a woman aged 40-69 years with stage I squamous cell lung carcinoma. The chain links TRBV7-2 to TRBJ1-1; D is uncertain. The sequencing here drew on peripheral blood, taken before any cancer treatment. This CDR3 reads CASSLEVGYEAFF. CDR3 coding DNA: TGTGCCAGCAGCTTAGAAGTGGGGTACGAAGCTTTCTTT.